The 30 T cell receptor beta chains in this list originate from one sample, sequenced in a study of metastatic and nonmetastatic thyroid tumors. TCRdb reanalyzed the PCR reads via MiXCR. The sample yields 11,000 or so clones, around 27% seen once. There were no patients who had received any treatment before thyroid surgery. Sequenced: adjacent normal tissue. The receptors were sampled from a male donor with papillary thyroid cancer or a benign thyroid nodule (not recorded which). Some clones in this sample may be carry-over from other donors' samples.

This clone is labeled medium-sized. The chain recombines TRBV11-2 with TRBJ2-1; D possibly corresponds to TRBD1 (5 bases). The CDR3 is 16 amino acids. The V end lost 1 base, the J end lost 8 bases, and 18 bases lay between the germline ends. CDR1 SGHAT and CDR2 FQNNGV come from the germline V gene. The CDR3 spells CASSLVLPGLNYEQFF. In DNA, the CDR3 is TGTGCCAGCAGCTTAGTTTTGCCAGGGTTGAATTATGAGCAGTTCTTC.

The chain is built from TRBV3-1 and TRBJ2-5, with TRBD1 matching over 8 bases. Germline CDR1 is LGHDT and CDR2 is YNNKEL (reference sequence). The V segment lost 0 bases and the J segment 6 bases; nucleotides outside the gene matches: 18. CDR3 length: 19 amino acids. CDR3 region: CASSQEQPFGQGAGKTQYF. The CDR3 DNA follows: TGTGCCAGCAGCCAAGAACAGCCGTTCGGGCAGGGGGCTGGGAAGACCCAGTACTTC.

In this sample, this clone turned up a few times. The chain carries TRBV12-3 or TRBV12-4 and TRBJ2-7, with TRBD2 as a possible D gene (5 bases). The CDR3 runs 12 residues. V was cut by 5 bases and J by 6 bases, with 11 bases left in between. For the CDR3, the DNA is TGTGCCAGCAGTGTAGGAGGTTTCGAGCAGTACTTC. As protein: CASSVGGFEQYF.

In this sample, this clone turned up a few times. The chain recombines TRBV5-8 with TRBJ1-2; D is unclear. CDR3 size: 14 residues. Germline loops: CDR1 SGHTS, CDR2 YDEGEE. V lost 0 bases and J lost 5, with 11 bases in between. DNA for the CDR3: TGTGCCAGCAGCTTGGGCGGGGTTCGGTATGGCTACACCTTC. Amino acid sequence: CASSLGGVRYGYTF.

The rearrangement uses TRBV5-6 and TRBJ2-1; D gene ambiguous. Germline lookup yields CDR1 SGHDT and CDR2 YYEEEE. This CDR3 spans 13 amino acids. The germline V and J ends were trimmed by 0 bases and 8 bases, with 9 bases remaining between them. DNA for the CDR3: TGTGCCAGCAGCTTGGGGCCCCAGGATGAGCAGTTCTTC. Translating it yields CASSLGPQDEQFF.

V usage is TRBV11-2 and J usage is TRBJ2-7; 8 positions agree with TRBD1. The CDR3 sequence is 15 residues long. Germline V gene sequence: CDR1 SGHAT, CDR2 FQNNGV. Trimming cost V 2 bases and J 2 bases; bases outside gene matches: 5. The CDR3 DNA follows: TGTGCCAGCAGCTTACACGGGACAGGACCCTACGAGCAGTACTTC. It translates to CASSLHGTGPYEQYF. Combining the CDR3 with reference TRBV11-2 and TRBJ2-7 gives the whole variable domain EAGVAQSPRYKIIEKRQSVAFWCNPISGHATLYWYQQILGQGPKLLIQFQNNGVVDDSQLPKDRFSAERLKGVDSTLKIQPAKLEDSAVYLCASSLHGTGPYEQYFGPGTRLTVT.

In its sample, this clone is medium-sized. The chain links TRBV24-1 to TRBJ1-2; TRBD1 might be the D (6 bases). Per the germline V gene, CDR1 is KGHDR and CDR2 is SFDVKD. CDR3 size: 15 residues. The V gene lost 3 bases and the J gene lost 3 bases, with 13 bases spanning the gap. CDR3 DNA sequence: TGTGCCACCAGTGATAGCAGGGGAAAGGACTATGGCTACACCTTC. Encoded protein: CATSDSRGKDYGYTF.

The count of this clone is one. This chain connects TRBV20-1 to TRBJ2-2, with 7 bases fitting TRBD1. Germline trimming cut 6 bases from V and 0 bases from J; bases unmatched to any gene: 7. CDR1 is DFQATT and CDR2 is SNEGSKA in the germline V gene (reference sequence). CDR3 length: 15 residues. The CDR3 loop is CSASGQDANTGELFF. The CDR3 DNA is TGCAGTGCCTCTGGACAGGACGCGAACACCGGGGAGCTGTTTTTT.

This clone was seen a handful of times. This chain uses TRBV10-2 with TRBJ1-5; no definite D call. The CDR3 extends over 16 amino acids. CDR1 and CDR2 from the germline V gene are WSHSY and SAAADI. V gave up 4 bases and J gave up 4 bases, with 17 bases separating them. The CDR3 sequence: CASSVTSPVGNQPQHF. The CDR3, as DNA: TGCGCCAGCAGTGTTACGTCACCCGTCGGAAATCAGCCCCAGCATTTT.

About this clone: Other DNA sequences in this sample translate to the same CDR3. This chain connects TRBV7-9 to TRBJ2-5; 11 bases are a match to TRBD1. This CDR3 is built from 15 residues. The V segment lost 5 bases and the J segment 1 base; nucleotides outside the gene matches: 3. CDR1 and CDR2 (germline): SEHNR, FQNEAQ (reference sequence). CDR3 nucleotides: TGTGCCAGCAGCCGGGGGACAGGGGGCCAAGAGACCCAGTACTTC. Residues: CASSRGTGGQETQYF. The full variable domain, rest sourced from reference TRBV7-9 and TRBJ2-5, is DTGVSQNPRHKITKRGQNVTFRCDPISEHNRLYWYRQTLGQGPEFLTYFQNEAQLEKSRLLSDRFSAERPKGSFSTLEIQRTEQGDSAMYLCASSRGTGGQETQYFGPGTRLLVL.

Regarding this clone: A read error may be the cause here, since a much bigger clone is one base away. Within the sample, other DNA sequences also encode this same CDR3. J is TRBJ2-7 and V is TRBV5-1, with 9 nucleotides matching TRBD2. V gave up 3 bases and J gave up 5 bases; unmatched junction bases: 9. This CDR3 comprises 15 residues. Germline V gene sequence: CDR1 SGHRS, CDR2 YFSETQ. The CDR3 loop reads CASSSTSGGSNEQYF. The CDR3 bases are TGCGCCAGCAGCTCGACTAGCGGAGGTTCGAACGAGCAGTACTTC.

The rearrangement links TRBV11-1 to TRBJ1-1; D is perhaps TRBD1 (6 bases). The CDR3 length is 16 residues. The V gene lost 1 base and the J gene lost 0 bases, with 12 bases spanning the gap. CDR1 is SGHAT, CDR2 FQDESV, per germline (reference sequence). The CDR3, as DNA: TGTGCCAGCAGCTTAGTTGGGGGCGCCTTGAACACTGAAGCTTTCTTT. The encoded protein is CASSLVGGALNTEAFF.

The V and J genes are TRBV6-2 or TRBV6-3 and TRBJ2-7, with 7 nucleotides matching TRBD1. The CDR3 covers 13 residues. Per the germline V gene, CDR1 is MNHEY and CDR2 is SVGEGT. J was trimmed by 3 bases and V by 2 bases; bases with no gene match: 1. The CDR3 nucleotides read TGTGCCAGCAGTTACGACAGGGACTACGAGCAGTACTTC. Amino acid sequence: CASSYDRDYEQYF.

This clone appeared a single time. This chain links TRBV30 with TRBJ1-3; the D is unclear. The CDR3 length is 13 residues. V was cut by 4 bases and J by 3 bases, with 10 bases left in between. Germline CDR1 and CDR2: GTSNPN and SVGIG (reference sequence). The CDR3 sequence: CAWTTVIGNTIYF. The CDR3 nucleotides read TGTGCCTGGACCACAGTCATTGGAAACACCATATATTTT.

V usage is TRBV12-3 or TRBV12-4 and J usage is TRBJ2-2; D is possibly TRBD2 (6 bases). V was shortened by 2 bases and J by 7 bases, with 14 bases between the two germline ends. The CDR3 is 15 residues long. The CDR3 reads CASSLRTNRFGELFF. For the CDR3, the DNA is TGTGCCAGCAGTTTAAGGACTAACAGATTCGGGGAGCTGTTTTTT.

This clone occurred a few times. The J gene is TRBJ2-7, the V gene TRBV10-1, with D hard to call. Germline V gives CDR1 WNHNN, CDR2 SYGVQD (reference sequence). V lost 1 base to trimming and J lost 5 bases, with 9 bases between them. This CDR3 comprises 13 residues. Written as DNA, the CDR3 is TGCGCCAGCAGTGAGTGGAATGGCGACGAGCAGTACTTC. Its protein product is CASSEWNGDEQYF.

A few counts support this clone. V gene TRBV30 combines with J gene TRBJ2-7; 16 nucleotides align to TRBD2. The V segment lost 2 bases and the J segment 8 bases; nucleotides outside the gene matches: 9. The germline V gene has CDR1 GTSNPN and CDR2 SVGIG (reference sequence). This CDR3 has 16 residues. The CDR3 spells CAWSLLGTSGRVKQYF. CDR3 DNA: TGTGCCTGGAGTTTACTAGGGACTAGCGGGAGGGTGAAGCAGTACTTC.

This clone was observed a handful of times. The chain is built from TRBV20-1 and TRBJ1-1, with no clear D. Looked up from germline, CDR1 is DFQATT and CDR2 is SNEGSKA (reference sequence). The CDR3 runs 12 residues. The V end lost 4 bases, the J end lost 1 base, and 7 bases lay between the germline ends. This CDR3 reads CSAMSGNTEAFF. In DNA, the CDR3 is TGCAGTGCTATGTCCGGGAACACTGAAGCTTTCTTT.

V usage is TRBV7-6 and J usage is TRBJ2-7; 9 bases agree with TRBD2. The ends lost 2 bases at V and 4 bases at J; junction bases unmatched: 9. Germline V gene sequence: CDR1 SGHVS, CDR2 FNYEAQ. The CDR3 loop spans 16 amino acids. The CDR3 DNA is TGTGCCAGCAGCTTATCGGCGGGAGGGCCAAGGTACGAGCAGTACTTC. Its protein product is CASSLSAGGPRYEQYF.

The sample holds many counts of this clone. CDR3 amino acids: CAWSESGQHNEQFF. CDR3 nucleotide sequence: TGTGCCTGGAGTGAAAGCGGACAGCACAATGAGCAGTTCTTC. The gene calls are TRBV30 and TRBJ2-1, with D possibly TRBD1 on 6 matching bases. Trimming took 1 base from V and 5 from J, leaving 12 bases between them. The CDR3 consists of 14 residues. Germline V gene data show CDR1 as GTSNPN and CDR2 as SVGIG (reference sequence).

This clone ranks as medium-sized (0.01 to 0.1%). V usage is TRBV7-9 and J usage is TRBJ1-3; D unresolved. V was pared by 1 base and J by 4 bases, with 5 bases between. This CDR3 comprises 13 residues. Per germline, CDR1 SEHNR and CDR2 FQNEAQ (reference sequence). The CDR3 reads CASSLGLGNTIYF. CDR3 nucleotides: TGTGCCAGCAGCTTAGGGTTAGGAAACACCATATATTTT.

Of note for this clone: At one boundary the junction diverges from the germline segment, which might be a read error. CDR3 sequence reads: CASSLNPSSGNTIYF. The CDR3 nucleotides are TGTGCTAGCAGCTTAAACCCCAGCTCTGGAAACACCATATATTTT. The rearrangement uses TRBV7-7 and TRBJ1-3; no definite D call. The length of the CDR3 is 15 residues. In germline, CDR1 is SSHAT, CDR2 FNYEAQ (reference sequence).

By share, this clone counts as medium-sized. V usage is TRBV19 and J usage is TRBJ2-1; a possible D gene is TRBD1 (6 bases). CDR1 is LNHDA and CDR2 is SQIVND in the germline V gene (reference sequence). CDR3 length equals 15 residues. Deletions cut 0 bases from V and 7 bases from J, with 13 bases between. CDR3 DNA: TGTGCCAGTAGTATAGACCGGGACACCGAGAATGAGCAGTTCTTC. Its translation: CASSIDRDTENEQFF.

The V and J genes are TRBV6-2 or TRBV6-3 and TRBJ2-7; weak D call: TRBD2 (6 bases). Trimming stripped 6 bases from V and 0 bases from J, with 18 bases between. CDR3 length equals 16 residues. CDR1 is MNHEY, CDR2 SVGEGT, per germline. CDR3 sequence (DNA): TGTGCCAGCAGAAAACCGGGAGTTCTAGGCTCCTACGAGCAGTACTTC. The encoded protein is CASRKPGVLGSYEQYF.

This sequence joins TRBV19 and TRBJ2-6; D not resolved. This CDR3 comprises 14 residues. V lost 7 bases, J lost 7 bases, and 14 bases lay in between. Looked up from germline, CDR1 is LNHDA and CDR2 is SQIVND (reference sequence). The CDR3 sequence is CASIPWAGANVLTF. The CDR3 bases are TGTGCCAGTATCCCCTGGGCAGGTGCCAACGTCCTGACTTTC.

The chain recombines TRBV15 with TRBJ2-6; perhaps TRBD2 as D (6 bases). Germline-derived CDR1 and CDR2 are LNHNV and YYDKDF (reference sequence). V gave up 3 bases and J gave up 3 bases, with 6 bases separating them. The CDR3 runs 14 residues. CDR3 sequence reads: CATSRDYGANVLTF. CDR3 DNA: TGTGCCACCAGCAGGGACTATGGGGCCAACGTCCTGACTTTC.

The CDR3 sequence is CARNLDAASTDTQYF. The CDR3 nucleotides read TGTGCCAGAAACTTAGACGCTGCTAGCACAGATACGCAGTATTTT. The chain links TRBV11-1 to TRBJ2-3, with D unresolved. The V gene's germline CDR1 is SGHAT and CDR2 FQDESV (reference sequence). This CDR3 has 15 residues. V was pared by 9 bases and J by 0 bases, with 16 bases between. The entire variable domain, with the rest obtained from reference TRBV11-1 and TRBJ2-3, is as follows: EAEVAQSPRYKITEKSQAVAFWCDPISGHATLYWYRQILGQGPELLVQFQDESVVDDSQLPKDRFSAERLKGVDSTLKIQPAELGDSAMYLCARNLDAASTDTQYFGPGTRLTVL.

This clone counts as large. This chain links TRBV5-1 with TRBJ2-1; TRBD1 agrees at 8 bases. V lost 0 bases, J lost 8 bases, and 7 bases stayed unmatched. CDR3 size: 15 residues. Germline V lookup: CDR1 SGHRS, CDR2 YFSETQ. CDR3 DNA: TGCGCCAGCAGCTTGGAGGGCAGGGGGCAGGATGAGCAGTTCTTC. Translating it yields CASSLEGRGQDEQFF.

On this clone: The missing conserved phenylalanine or tryptophan at the end of this CDR3 makes a read error likely. This chain connects TRBV6-2 or TRBV6-3 to TRBJ2-4, with D unclear. The J call may be incorrect, as the DNA end agrees better with TRBJ2-7. The CDR3 sequence is 14 residues long. The germline V gene encodes CDR1 MNHEY and CDR2 SVGEGT. For the CDR3, the DNA is TGTGCCAGCAGTGACCAGCAGACCTCATCCGAGCAGTACATC. It encodes CASSDQQTSSEQYI.

The chain has TRBV5-1 and TRBJ1-2; D is unclear. Germline CDR1 reads SGHRS; CDR2 reads YFSETQ. This CDR3 spans 15 amino acids. V gave up 3 bases and J gave up 9 bases, with 21 bases separating them. The CDR3 here is CASSYPVARKYSYTF. Here the CDR3 DNA reads TGCGCCAGCAGCTACCCGGTGGCCAGGAAATATAGCTACACCTTC.